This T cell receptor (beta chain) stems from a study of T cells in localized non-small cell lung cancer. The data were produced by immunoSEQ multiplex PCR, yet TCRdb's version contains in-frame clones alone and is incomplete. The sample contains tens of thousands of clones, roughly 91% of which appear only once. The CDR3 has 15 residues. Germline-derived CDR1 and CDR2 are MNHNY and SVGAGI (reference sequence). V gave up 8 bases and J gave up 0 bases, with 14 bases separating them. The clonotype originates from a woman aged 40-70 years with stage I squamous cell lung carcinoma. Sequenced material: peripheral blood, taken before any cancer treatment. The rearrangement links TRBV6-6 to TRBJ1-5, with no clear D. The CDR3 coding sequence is TGTGCCAGCGGGCGGACGGTTGATAGCAATCAGCCCCAGCATTTT. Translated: CASGRTVDSNQPQHF.